The rows below give T cell receptor beta chains drawn from one sample of a study of OX40 agonist ivuxolimab in advanced cancers. TCRdb's copy holds only in-frame clones and misses some; the assay was immunoSEQ multiplex PCR. The sample holds 90,000 or so clones; roughly nine tenths are singletons and the top ten take around 0.34%. The input for sequencing was CD4+ or CD8+ T cells sorted from blood, taken in a trial of the OX40 agonist ivuxolimab. These receptors all come from an adult with an advanced solid tumor such as melanoma, head and neck, liver or kidney cancer. CDR3s include the opening cysteine and the closing phenylalanine or tryptophan. D genes are given only for firm matches. The size of a clone is reported for some rows only, either as once, few or many, or as a class for expanded clones.

V: TRBV9; J: TRBJ2-5; size: -; D: -; CDR3: CASSVRPGGEETQYF; DNA: TGTGCCAGCAGCGTCCGACCCGGGGGCGAAGAGACCCAGTACTTC
V: TRBV2; J: TRBJ2-1; size: -; D: TRBD2; CDR3: CASIRGTSGSNEQFF; DNA: TGTGCCAGCATTCGTGGGACTAGCGGGAGTAATGAGCAGTTCTTC
V: TRBV19; J: TRBJ2-2; size: -; D: -; CDR3: CASSIFRDWSTGELFF; DNA: TGTGCCAGTAGTATTTTCCGGGACTGGAGCACCGGGGAGCTGTTTTTT
V: TRBV5-6; J: TRBJ1-4; size: -; D: -; CDR3: CASSRDRLVNEKLFF; DNA: TGTGCCAGCAGCCGAGACAGGCTCGTTAATGAAAAACTGTTTTTT
V: TRBV29-1; J: TRBJ2-1; size: -; D: -; CDR3: CSVSAGRYNEQFF; DNA: TGCAGCGTTAGTGCAGGACGGTACAATGAGCAGTTCTTC
V: TRBV7-2; J: TRBJ1-5; size: -; D: TRBD1; CDR3: CASSPQTGGNQPQHF; DNA: TGTGCCAGCAGCCCCCAGACAGGGGGCAATCAGCCCCAGCATTTT
V: TRBV21-1; J: TRBJ1-1; size: -; D: -; CDR3: CASLKDNGDTEAFF; DNA: TGTGCCAGCCTCAAGGACAATGGGGACACTGAAGCTTTCTTT
V: TRBV2; J: TRBJ1-2; size: -; D: -; CDR3: CASSEREPYGYTF; DNA: TGTGCCAGCAGTGAAAGAGAGCCGTATGGCTACACCTTC
V: TRBV5-1; J: TRBJ2-2; size: once; D: -; CDR3: CASSLAAGINTGELFF; DNA: TGCGCCAGCAGCTTGGCCGCTGGGATAAACACCGGGGAGCTGTTTTTT
V: TRBV30; J: TRBJ2-7; size: -; D: -; CDR3: CAWSVGGGEQYF; DNA: TGTGCCTGGAGTGTCGGGGGCGGCGAGCAGTACTTC
V: TRBV19; J: TRBJ2-1; size: -; D: TRBD1; CDR3: CASSAHGTGKQDEQFF; DNA: TGTGCCAGTAGTGCCCACGGGACAGGGAAACAGGATGAGCAGTTCTTC
V: TRBV7-9; J: TRBJ1-5; size: few; D: -; CDR3: CASSLSSDPESQHF; DNA: TGTGCCAGCAGCTTATCGTCGGACCCCGAGTCCCAGCATTTT
V: TRBV5-4; J: TRBJ1-3; size: -; D: -; CDR3: CASSPNTGMGATIYF; DNA: TGTGCCAGCAGCCCGAACACAGGGATGGGCGCCACCATATATTTT